Here is one T cell receptor beta chain with its context. Its antigen is undetermined. Trimming took 3 bases from V and 1 from J, leaving 10 bases between them. CDR3 length: 15 residues. The germline V gene encodes CDR1 MDHEN and CDR2 SYDVKM. Clones were read by immunoSEQ multiplex PCR, and TCRdb kept only the in-frame ones, dropping some. The sample yields tens of thousands of clones, 80% to 95% seen once. Recipients received nonmyeloablative bone marrow transplants from related graft donors, with transient mixed chimerism. This entry is derived from a study of Tregs in tolerant kidney transplant recipients. The study, taken as a whole, reports: For some patients, primers changed over time, blocking nucleotide-level comparison. Biological reproducibility was not directly addressed, but technical replication error appeared minimal. The most relevant donor-specific Treg TCRbeta repertoire apparently came from expansion with activated donor B cells.

The gene calls are TRBV28 and TRBJ2-4, with no clear D. Sequenced material: CD4+ T cells from blood (PBMCs), taken 12 months after the transplant. The receptor was derived from a human patient who received a combined kidney and bone marrow transplant. The T cells may partly be graft donor cells. CDR3 DNA sequence: TGTGCCAGCAGTTTTCCCCAGGCGGCCAAAAACATTCAGTACTTC. Translation: CASSFPQAAKNIQYF.